Listed below are T cell receptor beta chains from one sample, sequenced in a study of cytomegalovirus exposure and HLA in healthy donors. Profiling relied on immunoSEQ multiplex PCR, and the TCRdb table lists in-frame clones only, not all of them. Among about 150,000 clones listed, about two thirds were seen once. The sample was PBMCs. These TCRs come from a man aged 55 to 70 in good health and CMV-seronegative. Both conserved end residues are part of each CDR3. The D gene is left open where the match is weak. Clone size is not always given. Where it is, it says once, few, many or a class for expanded clones.

CDR3aa | CDR3nt | abundance | v_gene | d_gene | j_gene
CASSLAGVGDTQYF | TGTGCCAGCAGCTTAGCGGGAGTTGGAGATACGCAGTATTTT | - | TRBV11-2 | - | TRBJ2-3
CASSVGAGTEAFF | TGTGCCAGCAGCGTAGGGGCGGGAACTGAAGCTTTCTTT | - | TRBV9 | - | TRBJ1-1
CASGPRGSYEQYF | TGTGCCAGCGGGCCCAGGGGGTCCTACGAGCAGTACTTC | - | TRBV27 | TRBD1 | TRBJ2-7
CASSLKIGQGNQPQHF | TGTGCCAGCAGTTTAAAGATCGGACAGGGGAATCAGCCCCAGCATTTT | - | TRBV27 | TRBD1 | TRBJ1-5
CAWSTRFGTTGNTIYF | TGTGCCTGGAGTACCCGTTTCGGTACTACTGGAAACACCATATATTTT | - | TRBV30 | - | TRBJ1-3
CASSIEEGTGTGYTF | TGTGCCAGTAGTATAGAAGAAGGGACAGGGACTGGCTACACCTTC | - | TRBV19 | TRBD1 | TRBJ1-2
CAISESMALAYEQYF | TGTGCCATCAGTGAGTCGATGGCTCTTGCCTACGAGCAGTACTTC | - | TRBV10-3 | - | TRBJ2-7
CASSVVGDSNQPQHF | TGTGCCAGCAGCGTAGTAGGGGATAGCAATCAGCCCCAGCATTTT | - | TRBV9 | - | TRBJ1-5
CASSEYSGTYNEQFF | TGTGCCAGCAGTGAGTATAGCGGAACCTACAATGAGCAGTTCTTC | - | TRBV6-6 | - | TRBJ2-1
CASSVGRFYGYTF | TGTGCCAGCAGCGTAGGCAGGTTCTATGGCTACACCTTC | few | TRBV9 | - | TRBJ1-2
CASSSTGADTIYF | TGTGCCAGCAGCTCTACAGGGGCAGACACCATATATTTT | - | TRBV7-9 | TRBD1 | TRBJ1-3
CAWSDRAEEQFF | TGTGCCTGGAGTGACCGAGCTGAGGAGCAGTTCTTC | - | TRBV30 | - | TRBJ2-1
CASSFGDRDGSPLHF | TGCGCCAGCAGCTTTGGAGACAGGGATGGCTCACCCCTCCACTTT | - | TRBV5-1 | TRBD1 | TRBJ1-6
CASSADTEGGGYTF | TGTGCCAGCAGCGCCGACACGGAAGGAGGGGGCTACACCTTC | - | TRBV9 | - | TRBJ1-2
CASSSWDRGSEAFF | TGTGCCAGCAGTAGCTGGGACAGGGGGTCTGAAGCTTTCTTT | - | TRBV27 | TRBD1 | TRBJ1-1
CASSSPAGEGSYEQYF | TGTGCCAGCAGTTCGCCAGCGGGAGAGGGGTCCTACGAGCAGTACTTC | - | TRBV28 | TRBD2 | TRBJ2-7